This note documents a single T cell receptor (beta chain) sequence. The antigen this receptor binds is unknown. Base qualities are not recorded, but no much larger clone differs from it by a single base. The junction carries 13 bases between V and J, which are trimmed by 0 bases and 1 base respectively. The CDR3 holds 16 amino acids from the cysteine to the phenylalanine. The read is trimmed to its CDR3 DNA, 48 bases read in frame from base 1. CDR1 and CDR2 are drawn from the germline V gene (reference sequence): SGHNT, YYREEE. The data are from a study of blood T cell repertoires in COVID-19 (dated by TCRdb to about 2020). At the level of the whole study: Samples covering the acute and convalescent phases of COVID-19 were provided by collaborators in the United States, Italy and Spain. The samples were drawn from two sources: the first 160 participants of the ongoing ImmuneRACE study, and 950 to 1,500 subjects contributed by 6 global collaborators. The prospective study material was composed of cDNA or gDNA derived from T cells, B-cell-depleted T cells, or PBMCs. Deeply sampled blood TCRbeta repertoires from subjects exposed to, actively infected with, or recovered from COVID-19 were included in the dataset. A de-identified subject ID, COVID-19 status, age in years and sex were almost always included in the sample metadata. The repertoires were made available in a free public database intended to serve as a resource for research on the immune response to SARS-CoV-2. HLA class I and class II types, where available, came from metadata supplied by the sample provider rather than from assay-based typing.

General findings and caveats noted by the study authors: How much clinical and demographic metadata was included differed by source and by participant, and the metadata was provided uncurated.

TCRbeta CDR3 regions were amplified from genomic DNA using the immunoSEQ Assay, a bias-controlled multiplex PCR. Under the source paper's analysis protocol: Nucleated cell counts per sample were estimated from amplification of reference gene primers within the assay. Sequence reads were collapsed and filtered to measure the absolute abundance of every unique TCRbeta CDR3 rearrangement. For each sample, productive Simpson clonality was calculated as the square root of Simpson's diversity index over productive rearrangements. TCRdb retrieved this table from immuneACCESS and kept in-frame rearrangements only. Not all clones are present; in checked studies, unresolved V genes account for under half, and no reason is known for the remainder. V, J and clone size reflect that table, while D and trimming were determined from the DNA. In this sample the table shows some 49,000 clones, approximately 85% of which occur a single time. The top ten clones comprise about 9.4% of the sample.

Each collaborating institution followed its own protocols to collect whole blood in K2EDTA tubes. Collaborator samples were shipped for TCRbeta analysis as frozen whole blood, isolated PBMCs, or DNA extracted from either sample type. The sequence is built from TRBV5-4 and TRBJ1-1; a weak D assignment points to TRBD1 (6 bases agree). This TCR derives from a human donor in a cohort sampled during active COVID-19. Sequenced input: peripheral blood. CDR3 protein: CASSLGRGRTNTEAFF. The DNA reads TGTGCCAGCAGCTTGGGCAGGGGCCGGACGAACACTGAAGCTTTCTTT.